The rows below give T cell receptor beta chains drawn from one sample of a study of T cells in Graves' hyperthyroidism and ophthalmopathy. From the multiplex PCR reads, TCRdb called clonotypes with MiXCR, one entry per CDR3 protein. The sample has under 65,000 distinct CDR3 sequences; roughly half are singletons. The sequenced material came from blood. The receptors originated from an older woman with Graves' ophthalmopathy. Both conserved end residues are part of each CDR3. The D gene is left open where the match is weak. Clone size is not always given. Where it is, it says once, few, many or a class for expanded clones.

v_gene	abundance	j_gene	d_gene	len	CDR3nt	CDR3aa
TRBV9	NA	TRBJ1-2	NA	18	TGTGCCAGCACTCTTACCCCCGGTCTAGGGGCCATAAACTATGGCTACACCTTC	CASTLTPGLGAINYGYTF
TRBV5-1	NA	TRBJ1-4	NA	13	TGCGCCAGCAGCCTGGGGGGAATTGAAAAACTGTTTTTT	CASSLGGIEKLFF
TRBV9	NA	TRBJ1-2	NA	14	TGTGCCAGCAGCGTAGGGGACCGCAACTATGGCTACACCTTC	CASSVGDRNYGYTF
TRBV11-2	NA	TRBJ1-6	NA	14	TGTGCCAGCAGAAGAACTAGCGGGAGTTCACCCCTCCACTTT	CASRRTSGSSPLHF
TRBV4-2	once	TRBJ2-7	NA	15	TGTGCCAGCAGCCCAGGGGGCGGGAGCTCCCACGGGCAGTACTTC	CASSPGGGSSHGQYF
TRBV2	NA	TRBJ2-3	TRBD2	14	TGTGCCAGCAGGACTAGCGGGGGGGCAGATACGCAGTATTTT	CASRTSGGADTQYF
TRBV12-3/TRBV12-4	many	TRBJ1-1	NA	11	TGTGCCAGCAGGACCCAGGGTGAGGCTTTCTTT	CASRTQGEAFF
TRBV5-1	many	TRBJ2-5	NA	14	TGCGCCAGCAGCTTGTACCAGTACCAAGAGACCCAGTACTTC	CASSLYQYQETQYF
TRBV6-2/TRBV6-3	NA	TRBJ1-1	TRBD1	14	TGTGCCACCAGGGATTCCACAGGGGGCTCTGAAGCTTTCTTT	CATRDSTGGSEAFF
TRBV7-2	many	TRBJ1-2	NA	14	TGTGCCAGCAGCTTAGCTCAGCGAAACTATGGCTACACCTTC	CASSLAQRNYGYTF
TRBV20-1	many	TRBJ2-1	NA	15	TGCAGTGCTAGAGATGGCGGATCTGCCTACAATGAGCAGTTCTTC	CSARDGGSAYNEQFF
TRBV2	NA	TRBJ1-6	NA	15	TGTGCCAGCAGTGAGGGTGGGGCTGGTAATTCACCCCTCCACTTT	CASSEGGAGNSPLHF
TRBV7-9	NA	TRBJ2-1	NA	18	TGTGCCAGCAGCTTAGTTGGCTTTAGCGGAGCTTTCACAGATACGCAGTTCTTC	CASSLVGFSGAFTDTQFF
TRBV5-1	many	TRBJ2-3	TRBD1	14	TGCGCCAGCAGCTTTCAACAGGGGTCGGCTACGCAGTATTTT	CASSFQQGSATQYF
TRBV19	NA	TRBJ2-2	TRBD2	11	TGTGCCAGAAGGACTAGCGGGGAGCTGTTTTTT	CARRTSGELFF
TRBV9	NA	TRBJ1-2	TRBD1	16	TGTGCCAGCAGCGTTAGATGGATGGGACAGAATTATGGTTACACCTTC	CASSVRWMGQNYGYTF
TRBV6-1	NA	TRBJ2-2	NA	16	TGTGCCAGCAGTGAAGAAAGGGCTGGGGTTTCAGGGGAGCTGTTTTTT	CASSEERAGVSGELFF
TRBV6-1	NA	TRBJ2-5	NA	14	TGTGCCAGCAGTGAAGCAGGGGGATTGCAGCCCCAGTACTTC	CASSEAGGLQPQYF
TRBV6-6	NA	TRBJ2-1	TRBD1	11	TGTGCCAGCAGTGTAGGACAGGTGGAGTTCTTC	CASSVGQVEFF
TRBV20-1	NA	TRBJ2-4	NA	13	TGCAGTGCGATGCACTTTTCCGGGGACATTCAGTACTTC	CSAMHFSGDIQYF
TRBV15	many	TRBJ1-1	NA	17	TGTGCCACCAGCAGAGATGGTTGGGGCAGGGGAAACACTGAAGCTTTCTTT	CATSRDGWGRGNTEAFF
TRBV7-2	many	TRBJ2-5	TRBD1	16	TGTGCCAGCAGCTTAACCCGCGGACAGGGGGAAGAGACCCAGTACTTC	CASSLTRGQGEETQYF
TRBV2	many	TRBJ2-7	NA	13	TGTGCCAGCAGCGGGGGGACAAGATACGAGCAGTACTTC	CASSGGTRYEQYF
TRBV20-1	NA	TRBJ1-4	NA	12	TGCAGTGCCGTAGCTGGACAGGAAAAACTGTTTTTT	CSAVAGQEKLFF
TRBV18	few	TRBJ1-1	TRBD1	12	TGTGCCAGCTCACCGGGACAGTTTGAAGCTTTCTTT	CASSPGQFEAFF
TRBV5-6	many	TRBJ1-2	NA	15	TGTGCCAGCAGCTTACGGGGGGCACATTACTATGGCTACACCTTC	CASSLRGAHYYGYTF
TRBV7-6	NA	TRBJ2-5	NA	13	TGTGCCAGCAGCCTAACTAGGCAACAGACCCAGTACTTC	CASSLTRQQTQYF
TRBV10-1	medium-sized	TRBJ2-7	NA	12	TGCGCCAGCAGTGAGTCCAGGGACGAGCAGTACTTC	CASSESRDEQYF
TRBV9	NA	TRBJ1-2	NA	13	TGTGCCAGCAGCACCAGGGGAAACTATGGCTACACCTTC	CASSTRGNYGYTF
TRBV7-2	NA	TRBJ2-5	NA	13	TGTGCCAGCAGCTTAGCCAGCGGGGAGACCCAGTACTTC	CASSLASGETQYF
TRBV5-1	NA	TRBJ2-2	NA	17	TGCGCCAGCAGACGGACATTTAGCGGGACAGACACCGGGGAGCTGTTTTTT	CASRRTFSGTDTGELFF
TRBV16	few	TRBJ2-7	TRBD2	15	TGTGCCAGCAGAACAGGCAGGGAACTAGCGAACGAGCAGTACTTC	CASRTGRELANEQYF
TRBV9	NA	TRBJ2-7	NA	14	TGTGCCAGCAGTCCAGGGCCGAGCAGCTACGAGCAGTACTTC	CASSPGPSSYEQYF
TRBV2	NA	TRBJ2-1	NA	13	TGTGCCAGCAGCCCCCAGGGGAGGAATGAGCAGTTCTTC	CASSPQGRNEQFF
TRBV2	medium-sized	TRBJ1-6	NA	14	TGTGCCAGCAGTGGAGGACAGAACAATTCACCCCTCCACTTT	CASSGGQNNSPLHF
TRBV20-1	NA	TRBJ1-1	TRBD1	15	TGCAGTGCTAGGGGAGGACAGGGATCAGGGGTAGAAGCTTTCTTT	CSARGGQGSGVEAFF
TRBV5-1	once	TRBJ2-7	TRBD1	15	TGCGCCAGCAGCTGGACAGGGGGCGCATGGCACGAGCAGTACTTC	CASSWTGGAWHEQYF
TRBV19	many	TRBJ2-3	NA	13	TGTGCCAGTAGTATAGGTGAGACAGATACGCAGTATTTT	CASSIGETDTQYF
TRBV28	many	TRBJ1-6	NA	13	TGTGCCACCTTTCCCGGGGGCAATTCACCCCTCCACTTT	CATFPGGNSPLHF